The 21 T cell receptor beta chains reported below all come from one sample, sequenced in a study of monozygotic twins with cystic fibrosis. The data were produced by immunoSEQ multiplex PCR, yet TCRdb's version contains in-frame clones alone and is incomplete. The sample carries 9,000 or so clones, approximately 98% recorded once. The sequencing sample was made of blood. Source of these receptors: a girl aged 2 to 9 with cystic fibrosis.

This sequence joins TRBV5-1 and TRBJ1-2; D is perhaps TRBD1 (5 bases). V gave up 1 base and J gave up 3 bases, with 7 bases separating them. Germline CDR1 SGHRS, CDR2 YFSETQ. There are 13 residues in the CDR3. CDR3 bases: TGCGCCAGCAGCTTGCCGGGGGACTATGGCTACACCTTC. Translation gives CASSLPGDYGYTF.

The gene calls are TRBV4-3 and TRBJ2-1; unclear D gene. Per germline, CDR1 LGHNA and CDR2 YSLEER. V dropped 0 bases and J dropped 0 bases, with 6 bases sitting between them. The CDR3 extends over 15 amino acids. DNA of the CDR3: TGCGCCAGCAGCCAAGAGGAGTTCTCCTACAATGAGCAGTTCTTC. Protein sequence: CASSQEEFSYNEQFF.

The genes are TRBV27 and TRBJ2-5, with TRBD2 as a possible D gene (5 bases). The length of the CDR3 is 13 residues. V was cut by 6 bases and J by 7 bases, with 15 bases left in between. Looked up from germline, CDR1 is MNHEY and CDR2 is SMNVEV (reference sequence). CDR3 loop: CASSPTRYGTQYF. Here the CDR3 DNA reads TGTGCCAGCAGCCCCACTAGATACGGGACCCAGTACTTC.

V usage is TRBV5-4 and J usage is TRBJ2-2; D is uncertain. With 4 bases removed from V and 4 bases from J, the gap between germline ends came to 11 bases. This CDR3 has 14 amino acids. The germline gives CDR1 SGHNT, CDR2 YYREEE (reference sequence). As DNA, the CDR3 is TGTGCCAGCAGCACCCCCAAGGGCACCGGGGAGCTGTTTTTT. The encoded protein is CASSTPKGTGELFF.

This rearrangement joins TRBV19 to TRBJ1-1; D gene unclear. V was trimmed by 1 base and J by 0 bases, leaving 9 bases between them. This CDR3 has 15 amino acids. Germline lookup yields CDR1 LNHDA and CDR2 SQIVND (reference sequence). The CDR3 here is CASSIAGVMNTEAFF. As DNA, the CDR3 is TGTGCCAGTAGTATAGCTGGGGTTATGAACACTGAAGCTTTCTTT.

V usage is TRBV9 and J usage is TRBJ2-3; D tentatively fits TRBD1 or TRBD2 (5 bases each). This CDR3 spans 14 amino acids. V lost 1 base, J lost 2 bases, and 8 bases lay in between. From germline, CDR1 is SGDLS and CDR2 YYNGEE. As DNA, the CDR3 is TGTGCCAGCAGCGTACTGGGGGACACAGATACGCAGTATTTT. It encodes CASSVLGDTDTQYF. Full variable domain (missing parts from reference TRBV9 and TRBJ2-3): DSGVTQTPKHLITATGQRVTLRCSPRSGDLSVYWYQQSLDQGLQFLIQYYNGEERAKGNILERFSAQQFPDLHSELNLSSLELGDSALYFCASSVLGDTDTQYFGPGTRLTVL.

DNA of the CDR3: TGTGCCAGCAGTGAAAGCCCAGGGTCCTTCTACGAGCAGTACTTC. Translation gives CASSESPGSFYEQYF. V and J are TRBV2 and TRBJ2-7; a weak D match, TRBD1 (5 bases). V shed 2 bases and J shed 3 bases, with 14 bases lying between them. The CDR3 sequence is 15 residues long. Germline V gene data show CDR1 as SNHLY and CDR2 as FYNNEI.

The rearrangement uses TRBV10-1 and TRBJ1-1; the D gene is possibly TRBD1 (5 bases). CDR3 length: 13 residues. The V gene lost 3 bases and the J gene lost 7 bases, with 12 bases spanning the gap. Looked up from germline, CDR1 is WNHNN and CDR2 is SYGVQD (reference sequence). CDR3 sequence (DNA): TGCGCCAGCAGTGACCCGGACAAGATTGAAGCTTTCTTT. This sequence encodes CASSDPDKIEAFF.

CDR3 region: CSVEEKAGVWGNEQFF. In DNA form, the CDR3 reads TGCAGCGTTGAAGAAAAGGCGGGAGTATGGGGCAATGAGCAGTTCTTC. This sequence joins TRBV29-1 and TRBJ2-1; 7 bases align to TRBD2. Germline trimming cut 0 bases from V and 6 bases from J; bases unmatched to any gene: 11. This CDR3 region has 16 residues. Germline V gene lookup returns CDR1 SQVTM and CDR2 ANQGSEA.

The CDR3 loop reads CAWIGGSREGTEAFF. In DNA form, the CDR3 reads TGTGCCTGGATCGGCGGGTCTCGGGAGGGCACTGAAGCTTTCTTT. V usage is TRBV30 and J usage is TRBJ1-1, with D unresolved. CDR3 length equals 15 residues. V lost 4 bases to trimming and J lost 4 bases, with 19 bases between them. CDR1 is GTSNPN, CDR2 SVGIG, per germline (reference sequence).

The V and J genes are TRBV7-9 and TRBJ2-7; unclear D gene. The CDR3 loop spans 15 amino acids. CDR1 is SEHNR and CDR2 is FQNEAQ in the germline V gene (reference sequence). The V and J ends lost 5 bases and 0 bases respectively, with 14 bases between them. CDR3 amino acids: CASSPQEKSSYEQYF. CDR3 DNA: TGTGCCAGCAGCCCGCAGGAGAAGAGCTCCTACGAGCAGTACTTC.

The chain combines TRBV18 with TRBJ1-1; no firm D call. Trimming took off 3 bases at V and 0 bases at J, with 2 bases between the two ends. CDR3 size: 12 residues. Germline V lookup: CDR1 KGHSH, CDR2 LQKENI. The CDR3 DNA sequence: TGTGCCAGCTCACCCCTGAACACTGAAGCTTTCTTT. It translates to CASSPLNTEAFF.

This clone has only one observation. The gene calls are TRBV29-1 and TRBJ1-1; no clear D gene. Trimming took 3 bases from V and 8 from J, leaving 10 bases between them. This CDR3 comprises 11 residues. Germline CDR1 is SQVTM and CDR2 is ANQGSEA. The CDR3 coding sequence is TGCAGCGTTGAGAAATCAGCAGAAGCTTTCTTT. It yields the protein CSVEKSAEAFF.

This sequence joins TRBV7-2 and TRBJ2-6; D is perhaps TRBD2 (6 bases). V lost 2 bases and J lost 2, with 13 bases in between. This CDR3 is 17 amino acids long. Germline V lookup: CDR1 SGHTA, CDR2 FQGNSA. This chain's CDR3 is CASSLIKGLTGANVLTF. The CDR3 DNA reads TGTGCCAGCAGCTTAATTAAGGGACTTACTGGGGCCAACGTCCTGACTTTC.

The chain links TRBV7-3 to TRBJ2-2, with TRBD1 identical over 9 bases. The germline V gene encodes CDR1 SGHTA and CDR2 FQGTGA. V gave up 5 bases and J gave up 7 bases; unmatched junction bases: 8. The CDR3 is 15 residues long. The DNA for the CDR3 is TGTGCCAGCAGCCCCGAGGGACAGGGTGGCGGGGAGCTGTTTTTT. Its translation: CASSPEGQGGGELFF. The whole variable domain, remainder taken from reference TRBV7-3 and TRBJ2-2, is GAGVSQTPSNKVTEKGKYVELRCDPISGHTALYWYRQSLGQGPEFLIYFQGTGAADDSGLPNDRFFAVRPEGSVSTLKIQRTERGDSAVYLCASSPEGQGGGELFFGEGSRLTVL.

The V call is TRBV10-1, the J call TRBJ2-3; TRBD2 matches 10 bases. Germline assignment: CDR1 WNHNN and CDR2 SYGVQD (reference sequence). This CDR3 spans 13 amino acids. V was clipped by 4 bases and J by 5 bases; unmatched bases: 0. The CDR3 DNA reads as TGCGCCAGCAGTGGACTAGCGGGAGATACGCAGTATTTT. Translated: CASSGLAGDTQYF.

This clone was recorded once. The chain combines TRBV7-6 with TRBJ1-1; 12 bases are a match to TRBD1. CDR1 and CDR2 from the germline V gene are SGHVS and FNYEAQ. With V trimmed by 5 bases and J by 7 bases, 8 bases remained unmatched. The CDR3 is made up of 15 amino acids. The DNA of the CDR3 is TGTGCCAGCAGCCAACCGGGACAGGGGGCTATTGAAGCTTTCTTT. This gives the protein CASSQPGQGAIEAFF.

The chain links TRBV4-2 to TRBJ1-4, with 10 positions matching TRBD1. This CDR3 spans 14 amino acids. Germline loops: CDR1 LGHNA, CDR2 YNFKEQ. V shed 4 bases and J 5 bases; nucleotides not matched to a gene: 1. The CDR3 sequence: CASSPGQGNEKLFF. As DNA, the CDR3 is TGTGCCAGCAGCCCGGGACAGGGGAATGAAAAACTGTTTTTT.

The chain links TRBV7-7 to TRBJ2-7; no clear D gene. Germline V gene data show CDR1 as SSHAT and CDR2 as FNYEAQ (reference sequence). V was clipped by 5 bases and J by 0 bases, with 17 bases between them. CDR3 size: 16 residues. The CDR3 here is CASSPLVGSGSYEQYF. CDR3 bases: TGTGCCAGCAGCCCCCTCGTCGGGTCCGGCTCCTACGAGCAGTACTTC. Looking up the rest from reference TRBV7-7 and TRBJ2-7 gives the full variable domain: GAGVSQSPRYKVTKRGQDVTLRCDPISSHATLYWYQQALGQGPEFLTYFNYEAQPDKSGLPSDRFSAERPEGSISTLTIQRTEQRDSAMYRCASSPLVGSGSYEQYFGPGTRLTVT.

The CDR3 DNA reads TGTGCCAGCACCCCGTTCGTCACAGATACGCAGTATTTT. Protein product: CASTPFVTDTQYF. The chain uses TRBV28 and TRBJ2-3; D gene ambiguous. V lost 7 bases and J lost 2, with 10 bases in between. The CDR3 covers 13 residues. CDR1 MDHEN and CDR2 SYDVKM come from the germline V gene.

This chain uses TRBV28 with TRBJ2-1; 9 bases agree with TRBD2. Germline-derived CDR1 and CDR2 are MDHEN and SYDVKM. The trim removed 5 bases at V and 3 bases at J, leaving 8 bases unmatched. The length of the CDR3 is 16 residues. The CDR3 loop is CASSKLAGEVYNEQFF. CDR3 DNA: TGTGCCAGCAGTAAACTAGCGGGTGAAGTCTACAATGAGCAGTTCTTC.